The subject of this entry is one T cell receptor beta chain. The antigen is undetermined. PCR used 60 Vbeta primers and 13 Jbeta primers. Sequencing was performed with immunoSEQ multiplex PCR; in TCRdb, only in-frame clones are kept and a portion is missing. The sample includes about 120,000 clones, about 70% seen only once; the top ten take approximately 2%. The junction had 7 bases not matched to a gene; V was cut back by 4 bases and J by 2 bases. The CDR3 runs 15 residues. In germline, CDR1 is SGHTA, CDR2 FQGNSA. These data come from a study of cytomegalovirus exposure and HLA in healthy donors. Study results and limitations: The study labeled approximately 150 TCR beta chains cytomegalovirus-associated.

The TCR sequence derives from a human donor in good health. The chain uses TRBV7-2 and TRBJ2-5; the match to TRBD1 covers 7 bases. Sequenced sample: PBMCs. The CDR3 DNA is TGTGCCAGCAGCTCCACCGGGACAGCTCAAGAGACCCAGTACTTC. Translating it yields CASSSTGTAQETQYF.